The 26 T cell receptor beta chains below all came from one sample that was sequenced in a study of T cells in Graves' hyperthyroidism and ophthalmopathy (dated by TCRdb to between 2018 and 2021). The method was multiplex PCR. Instrument used: Illumina HiSeq 2000. The TCR beta CDR3 regions were amplified from the RNA transcripts. The first round of RT-PCR for the TCR CDR3 was performed with the HTBI primer set and the Qiagen OneStep RT-PCR kit. TCRdb reprocessing: public reads trimmed at Q25 with fastp, clones called with MiXCR, in-frame beta chains kept. Each entry merges the rows of one CDR3 protein and shows their most common DNA and genes. Counted in this sample were hundreds of thousands of distinct CDR3 sequences; roughly 20% of them appeared once. Together, the top ten hold around 17% of the sample. Sequencing was performed on blood. The receptors shown here come from a woman between 50 and 59 years old with Graves' hyperthyroidism that later progressed to Graves' ophthalmopathy.

This chain connects TRBV9 to TRBJ2-7; the D gene is possibly TRBD2 (7 bases). The ends were cut back, 4 bases at V and 6 bases at J, with 23 bases in the middle. CDR1 and CDR2 (germline): SGDLS, YYNGEE. The CDR3 length is 16 residues. CDR3 loop: CASSSRGDTRTSEQYF. The DNA of the CDR3 is TGTGCCAGCAGCAGCCGGGGGGACACGAGGACGAGCGAGCAGTACTTC.

V and J are TRBV5-1 and TRBJ2-3; TRBD2 matches 9 bases. The germline V gene has CDR1 SGHRS and CDR2 YFSETQ. The V segment lost 4 bases and the J segment 5 bases; nucleotides outside the gene matches: 8. There are 15 residues in the CDR3. The CDR3: CASSRTSATQDTQYF. DNA of the CDR3: TGCGCCAGCAGCCGGACTAGCGCTACGCAAGATACGCAGTATTTT.

At least ten counts were recorded for this clonotype. The J gene is TRBJ2-5, the V gene TRBV3-1; D might be TRBD2 (6 bases). CDR1 LGHDT and CDR2 YNNKEL come from the germline V gene (reference sequence). This CDR3 has 14 residues. V shed 3 bases and J shed 2 bases, with 10 bases lying between them. The DNA of the CDR3 is TGTGCCAGCAGCCAGAGACTAGATCAAGAGACCCAGTACTTC. Translated: CASSQRLDQETQYF.

This clonotype occurred many times. This chain joins TRBV24-1 and TRBJ1-2; D may be TRBD1 (6 bases). V dropped 5 bases and J dropped 2 bases, with 11 bases sitting between them. Per the germline V gene, CDR1 is KGHDR and CDR2 is SFDVKD. The CDR3 sequence is 14 residues long. The CDR3 is CATSAPDRNYGYTF. The CDR3 nucleotides read TGTGCCACCAGTGCCCCGGACAGAAACTATGGCTACACCTTC.

The CDR3 bases are TGTGCCAGCAGTTACGTGGCAGCGAGCACCGGGGAGCTGTTTTTT. Translated: CASSYVAASTGELFF. The rearrangement joins TRBV6-5 to TRBJ2-2; D is undetermined. The ends were cut back, 2 bases at V and 4 bases at J, with 11 bases in the middle. This CDR3 contains 15 residues. In germline, CDR1 is MNHEY, CDR2 SVGAGI.

The chain combines TRBV3-1 with TRBJ2-2; D gene ambiguous. The V and J ends lost 0 bases and 3 bases respectively, with 8 bases between them. Per germline, CDR1 LGHDT and CDR2 YNNKEL (reference sequence). The CDR3 runs 15 residues. For the CDR3, the DNA is TGTGCCAGCAGCCAAGATACTACTCACACCGGGGAGCTGTTTTTT. Protein product: CASSQDTTHTGELFF.

V is TRBV5-5 and J is TRBJ2-7, with D perhaps TRBD1 (6 bases). Trimming took 3 bases from V and 1 from J, leaving 14 bases between them. Germline lookup yields CDR1 SGHKS and CDR2 YYEKEE (reference sequence). The CDR3 spans 15 residues. CDR3 protein: CASSSYQGRSYEQYF. In DNA, the CDR3 is TGTGCCAGCAGCTCATATCAGGGGCGATCCTACGAGCAGTACTTC.

This clonotype was recorded many times. This sequence joins TRBV20-1 and TRBJ1-1, with D tentatively TRBD1 (5 bases). Germline V CDR1 and CDR2: DFQATT, SNEGSKA (reference sequence). Between the trimmed V and J ends, which lost 6 bases and 1 base, there was a span of 12 bases. The CDR3 contains 13 residues. The CDR3, as DNA: TGCAGTGCAAAAGGGACGGGGAACACTGAAGCTTTCTTT. Its translation: CSAKGTGNTEAFF.

The chain combines TRBV28 with TRBJ1-1, with D maybe TRBD1 (5 bases). This CDR3 has 17 residues. The ends were cut back, 5 bases at V and 0 bases at J, with 19 bases in the middle. Looked up from germline, CDR1 is MDHEN and CDR2 is SYDVKM. CDR3 region: CASSPRGAGTVNTEAFF. Written as DNA, the CDR3 is TGTGCCAGCAGTCCTCGAGGCGCCGGGACGGTGAACACTGAAGCTTTCTTT.

This chain connects TRBV19 to TRBJ1-1; D call uncertain. Trimming left V 2 bases short and J 1 base short, with 8 bases between. The CDR3 consists of 14 residues. The germline gives CDR1 LNHDA, CDR2 SQIVND (reference sequence). The CDR3 loop is CASSILGGNTEAFF. The CDR3 region has the DNA TGTGCCAGTAGTATATTAGGCGGGAACACTGAAGCTTTCTTT.

The rearrangement uses TRBV6-1 and TRBJ1-5, with a tentative D call TRBD1 (5 bases). Germline V gives CDR1 MNHNS, CDR2 SASEGT. The CDR3 is 16 residues long. Trimming took off 6 bases at V and 1 base at J, with 16 bases between the two ends. The CDR3 DNA is TGTGCCAGCAGGGGTGGGTGGGGGTCAAGCAATCAGCCCCAGCATTTT. Its protein product is CASRGGWGSSNQPQHF.

V gene TRBV5-1 combines with J gene TRBJ2-7; D not resolved. This CDR3 region has 14 residues. Germline V gene sequence: CDR1 SGHRS, CDR2 YFSETQ. Deletions cut 2 bases from V and 3 bases from J, with 12 bases between. Here the CDR3 reads CASSFSHPGYEQYF. The DNA for the CDR3 is TGCGCCAGCAGCTTTTCACACCCGGGCTACGAGCAGTACTTC.

V is TRBV7-8 and J is TRBJ1-3, with 7 nucleotides matching TRBD1. With 0 bases clipped from V and 7 bases from J, the junction kept 3 bases outside the gene matches. Germline CDR1 SGHVS, CDR2 FQNEAQ. CDR3 length equals 14 residues. The CDR3 is CASSLAARGNTIYF. Written as DNA, the CDR3 is TGTGCCAGCAGCTTAGCGGCCAGGGGGAACACCATATATTTT.

The J gene is TRBJ2-2, the V gene TRBV30; TRBD1 aligns across 7 bases. V was pared by 4 bases and J by 4 bases, with 3 bases of the junction left unmatched. The germline V gene has CDR1 GTSNPN and CDR2 SVGIG (reference sequence). The CDR3 totals 13 residues. The CDR3 sequence: CAWTGQPTGELFF. The CDR3 DNA reads TGTGCCTGGACGGGACAGCCCACCGGGGAGCTGTTTTTT.

The CDR3 sequence: CTAWNPRSTDTQYF. The CDR3 region has the DNA TGCACCGCCTGGAATCCACGGAGCACAGATACGCAGTATTTT. The chain has TRBV20-1 and TRBJ2-3; D ambiguous. Per the germline V gene, CDR1 is DFQATT and CDR2 is SNEGSKA (reference sequence). The CDR3 is made up of 14 amino acids.

This clonotype was seen a few times. CDR3 nucleotides: TGTGCCAGCAGCCTAGCGGGGGTGGTTGCAGATACGCAGTATTTT. As protein: CASSLAGVVADTQYF. V gene TRBV27 combines with J gene TRBJ2-3; TRBD2 agrees at 10 bases. This CDR3 has 15 residues. From germline, CDR1 is MNHEY and CDR2 SMNVEV (reference sequence). The V gene end was trimmed by 6 bases and the J gene end by 4 bases; junction bases not matched to a gene: 7.

The chain carries TRBV28 and TRBJ1-5, with D tentatively TRBD1 (5 bases). CDR3 size: 15 residues. The V gene lost 5 bases and the J gene lost 4 bases, with 15 bases spanning the gap. CDR1 and CDR2 (germline): MDHEN, SYDVKM. The CDR3 bases are TGTGCCAGCAGTAGTCCAGGGATCGGGAATCAGCCCCAGCATTTT. Its translation: CASSSPGIGNQPQHF.

The rearrangement uses TRBV19 and TRBJ1-5; D not resolved. The CDR3 sequence is 15 residues long. The V gene lost 1 base and the J gene lost 0 bases, with 7 bases spanning the gap. CDR1 is LNHDA, CDR2 SQIVND, per germline (reference sequence). The CDR3 is CASSIGGLSNQPQHF. CDR3 nucleotide sequence: TGTGCCAGTAGTATAGGAGGACTTAGCAATCAGCCCCAGCATTTT.

CDR3 amino acids: CASSLIGREDTEAFF. In nucleotides, the CDR3 is TGTGCCAGCAGCTTAATTGGTCGGGAGGACACTGAAGCTTTCTTT. The V and J genes are TRBV7-3 and TRBJ1-1; no clear D gene. Looked up from germline, CDR1 is SGHTA and CDR2 is FQGTGA. V was pared by 1 base and J by 3 bases, with 12 bases between. The CDR3 has 15 amino acids.

This clonotype showed up many times. The junction does not match germline at one end; this may be a read error. The chain recombines TRBV7-7 with TRBJ2-7; TRBD1 aligns across 8 bases. This CDR3 is 16 amino acids long. CDR1 is SSHAT and CDR2 is FNYEAQ in the germline V gene (reference sequence). CDR3 in DNA: TGTGCTAGCAGCCTAATCCGGGACAGGTCGTTCCACGAGCAGTACTTC. Protein product: CASSLIRDRSFHEQYF.

This clonotype was counted only a few times. The gene calls are TRBV20-1 and TRBJ1-2; 7 nucleotides match TRBD1. Unmatched junction bases numbered 9, after V lost 4 bases and J lost 7 bases. The V gene's germline CDR1 is DFQATT and CDR2 SNEGSKA (reference sequence). CDR3 length: 13 amino acids. CDR3 sequence reads: CSATTGVGSGYTF. The CDR3 coding sequence is TGCAGTGCTACAACAGGGGTAGGCTCTGGCTACACCTTC.

This clonotype occurred many times. The gene calls are TRBV10-3 and TRBJ2-7; possibly TRBD1 for D (7 bases). Germline loops: CDR1 ENHRY, CDR2 SYGVKD. The V and J ends lost 8 bases and 4 bases respectively, with 9 bases between them. The CDR3 contains 11 residues. The CDR3 nucleotides read TGTGCCATCCAGGGGGGATACGAGCAGTACTTC. Protein sequence: CAIQGGYEQYF.

At least ten counts were recorded for this clonotype. The chain joins TRBV7-9 to TRBJ2-2, with D unresolved. The germline V and J ends were trimmed by 10 bases and 2 bases, with 17 bases remaining between them. The CDR3 totals 15 residues. Germline values: CDR1 SEHNR, CDR2 FQNEAQ (reference sequence). CDR3 protein: CATPASVGNTGELFF. In DNA, the CDR3 is TGTGCCACACCAGCCTCAGTCGGTAACACCGGGGAGCTGTTTTTT.

V is TRBV6-1 and J is TRBJ2-2; TRBD1 aligns across 12 bases. With 3 bases clipped from V and 5 bases from J, the junction kept 4 bases outside the gene matches. The CDR3 totals 16 residues. Germline CDR1 MNHNS, CDR2 SASEGT. CDR3 DNA: TGTGCCAGCAGTGATAGGGACAGGGGGCATACCGGGGAGCTGTTTTTT. Translating it yields CASSDRDRGHTGELFF.

This chain uses TRBV18 with TRBJ2-1, with D possibly being TRBD1 or TRBD2 (7 bases each). Between the trimmed V and J ends, which lost 6 bases and 0 bases, there was a span of 18 bases. Germline V gene data show CDR1 as KGHSH and CDR2 as LQKENI. The CDR3 extends over 17 amino acids. The CDR3 here is CASSPQGGTNSYNEQFF. The DNA for the CDR3 is TGTGCCAGCTCGCCCCAGGGGGGGACAAACTCCTACAATGAGCAGTTCTTC.

The CDR3, as DNA: TGTGCCAGCAGTTATACCCGGGAATCAAACACAGATACGCAGTATTTT. The encoded protein is CASSYTRESNTDTQYF. The chain couples TRBV6-2 or TRBV6-3 to TRBJ2-3, with D possibly matching TRBD2 (5 bases). CDR3 size: 16 residues. V was trimmed by 3 bases and J by 2 bases, leaving 15 bases between them. Germline V lookup: CDR1 MNHEY, CDR2 SVGEGT.